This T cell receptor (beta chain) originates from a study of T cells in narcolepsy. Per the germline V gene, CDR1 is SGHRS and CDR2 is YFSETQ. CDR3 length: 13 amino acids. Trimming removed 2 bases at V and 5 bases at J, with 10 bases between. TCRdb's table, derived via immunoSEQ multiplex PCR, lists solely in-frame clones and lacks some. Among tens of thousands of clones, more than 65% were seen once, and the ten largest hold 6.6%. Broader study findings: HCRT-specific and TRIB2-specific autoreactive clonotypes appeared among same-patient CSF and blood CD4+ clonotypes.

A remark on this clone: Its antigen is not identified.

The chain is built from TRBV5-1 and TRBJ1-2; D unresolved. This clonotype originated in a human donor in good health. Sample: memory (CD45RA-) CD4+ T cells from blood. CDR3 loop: CASSFGEIYGYTF. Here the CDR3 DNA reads TGCGCCAGCAGCTTCGGGGAAATATATGGCTACACCTTC.